Presented here are 8 T cell receptor beta chains from one specimen sequenced in a study of control samples from healthy donors and cancer patients. The table came from immunoSEQ multiplex PCR; TCRdb's copy has only in-frame clones and leaves some out. Altogether around 49,000 clones are present, over 85% being singletons, with the ten largest covering 1.5% to 2%. The sample comprised PBMCs. These TCRs come from a man aged 40-49 years with colorectal cancer.

This CDR3 reads CASSVAGTSGANVLTF. CDR3 DNA: TGTGCCAGTAGTGTGGCAGGCACCTCTGGGGCCAACGTCCTGACTTTC. The genes are TRBV19 and TRBJ2-6; D remains unclear. In germline, CDR1 is LNHDA, CDR2 SQIVND (reference sequence). V lost 5 bases, J lost 0 bases, and 11 bases lay in between. This CDR3 comprises 16 residues.

The gene calls are TRBV12-3 or TRBV12-4 and TRBJ1-5, with a weak D call TRBD1 (5 bases). CDR3 length: 13 residues. V lost 6 bases and J lost 16, with 22 bases in between. The chain's CDR3 is CASREEASGAGHF. CDR3 nucleotides: TGTGCCAGCAGGGAAGAGGCCAGCGGGGCCGGACATTTT.

CDR3 residues: CATSDRPGQGREQTQYF. The CDR3 coding sequence is TGTGCCACCAGTGATAGACCGGGACAGGGGCGGGAACAGACCCAGTACTTC. The V call is TRBV24-1, the J call TRBJ2-5, with TRBD1 matching over 10 bases. CDR3 length: 17 amino acids. Germline loops: CDR1 KGHDR, CDR2 SFDVKD. Trimming removed 3 bases from V and 6 bases from J; junction bases left unmatched: 12.

This chain joins TRBV7-2 and TRBJ1-1; 9 nucleotides align to TRBD1. Losses at the gene ends were 5 bases for V and 5 bases for J; bases not matched to a gene: 9. Per the germline V gene, CDR1 is SGHTA and CDR2 is FQGNSA. CDR3 length: 15 amino acids. CDR3 in DNA: TGTGCCAGCAGCCAGTACGGGACAGGGTTGACTGAAGCTTTCTTT. Its protein product is CASSQYGTGLTEAFF.

V usage is TRBV7-2 and J usage is TRBJ1-2; D not resolved. The germline V gene has CDR1 SGHTA and CDR2 FQGNSA. V lost 1 base and J lost 5, with 11 bases in between. CDR3 length equals 14 residues. This CDR3 is CASSLDLTAYGYTF. The CDR3 bases are TGTGCCAGCAGCTTAGATCTCACCGCTTATGGCTACACCTTC.

This clone has just one count. The chain links TRBV6-5 to TRBJ1-1; the D gene is possibly TRBD1 (5 bases). The CDR3 length is 14 residues. V was trimmed by 6 bases and J by 6 bases, leaving 17 bases between them. Germline V lookup: CDR1 MNHEY, CDR2 SVGAGI. The CDR3 coding sequence is TGTGCCAGCAGAAGTCCGGGGGTTGTGGCTGAAGCTTTCTTT. As protein: CASRSPGVVAEAFF.

The CDR3 spells CSASYFRDRVYNEQFF. CDR3 in DNA: TGCAGTGCTAGTTACTTCCGGGACAGGGTATACAATGAGCAGTTCTTC. This chain links TRBV20-1 with TRBJ2-1; 9 bases line up with TRBD1. Trimming removed 3 bases from V and 4 bases from J; junction bases left unmatched: 10. The CDR3 totals 16 residues. The germline V gene has CDR1 DFQATT and CDR2 SNEGSKA (reference sequence).

The chain couples TRBV5-1 to TRBJ2-3; D possibly corresponds to TRBD2 (6 bases). Germline CDR1 SGHRS, CDR2 YFSETQ. Trimming removed 5 bases at V and 0 bases at J, with 10 bases between. The CDR3 is made up of 14 amino acids. CDR3 residues: CASSNGTSTDTQYF. The CDR3, as DNA: TGCGCCAGCAGTAACGGGACTAGCACAGATACGCAGTATTTT.